The rows below give T cell receptor beta chains drawn from one sample of a study of blood T cells in healthy people across ages. TCRdb re-analysed the 5' RACE reads in MiXCR, keeping a single row per CDR3 protein. The table shows hundreds of thousands of distinct CDR3 sequences, with around 45% occurring only once. Sequenced sample: blood. The receptor source for this set is a man at least 80 years old in good health. The CDR3 runs from the conserved cysteine through the conserved F or W. Fields, in order: V gene, clone size, J gene, CDR3 length, D gene, CDR3 protein, CDR3 DNA. A D gene is named only where the DNA matches it firmly. Clone size appears in some rows only: once, few, many, or a class for an expanded clone.

>TRBV24-1|.|TRBJ2-1|14|.
CATRGTSSYNEQFF
TGTGCCACGAGGGGAACAAGCTCCTACAATGAGCAGTTCTTC
>TRBV4-3|.|TRBJ2-7|16|.
CASSQDDSPSYNERYF
TGCGCCAGCAGCCAAGATGACTCTCCGTCCTACAATGAGCGGTACTTC
>TRBV11-2|.|TRBJ2-1|17|TRBD1
CASSLGTSGGAYNEQFF
TGTGCCAGCAGCTTAGGAACCTCAGGGGGCGCCTACAATGAGCAGTTCTTC
>TRBV29-1|.|TRBJ2-1|13|TRBD2
CSGALGGEREQFF
TGCAGCGGGGCCCTGGGGGGGGAGCGTGAGCAGTTCTTC
>TRBV20-1|.|TRBJ2-4|12|.
CSADTGLDIQYF
TGCAGTGCCGACACCGGGTTGGACATTCAGTACTTC
>TRBV3-1|.|TRBJ2-7|14|.
CASSQRRSSYEQYF
TGTGCCAGCAGCCAAAGGCGCAGCTCCTACGAGCAGTACTTC
>TRBV4-3|.|TRBJ2-1|16|TRBD2
CASSQKTSASYNEQFF
TGCGCCAGCAGCCAAAAGACTAGCGCGTCCTACAATGAGCAGTTCTTC
>TRBV12-3/TRBV12-4|.|TRBJ2-1|16|.
CASSSPYQARSNQQFF
TGTGCCAGCAGTTCTCCATATCAGGCCCGCAGCAATCAGCAGTTCTTC
>TRBV5-1|few|TRBJ2-7|15|.
CASSTYTGSYYEQYF
TGCGCCAGCAGCACCTATACAGGGAGCTACTACGAGCAGTACTTC
>TRBV28|.|TRBJ2-1|16|TRBD2
CASSLYSSGRINEQFF
TGTGCCAGCAGTTTATATTCCAGCGGGAGAATTAATGAGCAGTTCTTC
>TRBV7-4|once|TRBJ1-1|14|.
CANSERGVDTEAFF
TGTGCCAACTCCGAAAGGGGGGTAGACACTGAAGCTTTCTTT
>TRBV18|.|TRBJ1-1|13|.
CASSATDGTEAFF
TGTGCCAGCTCCGCGACAGATGGCACTGAAGCTTTCTTT
>TRBV20-1|few|TRBJ2-5|14|TRBD1
CSAPLQGFQETQYF
TGCAGTGCTCCACTACAGGGGTTCCAAGAGACCCAGTACTTC
>TRBV7-2|.|TRBJ2-4|14|.
CAGGFTKGTEEQYF
TGTGCCGGCGGCTTTACCAAGGGAACGGAGGAGCAGTACTTC
>TRBV5-1|few|TRBJ2-1|13|.
CASSLDAYNEQFF
TGCGCCAGCAGCTTGGACGCCTACAATGAGCAGTTCTTC
>TRBV5-1|.|TRBJ2-1|14|TRBD2
CASKSSSGYNEQFF
TGCGCCAGCAAGTCCTCTAGCGGCTACAATGAGCAGTTCTTC
>TRBV7-8|.|TRBJ2-1|15|TRBD1
CASSWGQGLYNEQFF
TGTGCCAGCAGCTGGGGACAGGGTCTCTACAATGAGCAGTTCTTC
>TRBV5-5|.|TRBJ2-5|14|.
CASSQMGLLETRYF
TGTGCCAGCAGCCAGATGGGCCTTCTGGAGACCCGGTACTTC
>TRBV20-1|.|TRBJ2-7|13|TRBD2
CSARSSGGLEQYF
TGCAGTGCTAGAAGTAGCGGGGGGCTCGAGCAGTACTTC
>TRBV20-1|few|TRBJ2-3|14|TRBD2
CSAAVGGRSDTQYF
TGCAGTGCTGCTGTGGGCGGGAGGTCCGATACGCAGTATTTT
>TRBV20-1|.|TRBJ1-1|14|TRBD1
CSAHATGGNTEAFF
TGCAGTGCTCACGCGACAGGGGGGAACACTGAAGCTTTCTTT
>TRBV12-3/TRBV12-4|.|TRBJ2-5|15|TRBD2
CASSLARDYKRAQYF
TGTGCCAGCAGTTTAGCGCGGGACTACAAGAGGGCCCAGTACTTC
>TRBV23-1|.|TRBJ2-4|10|.
CAPTKNIQYF
TGCGCACCCACCAAAAACATTCAGTACTTC
>TRBV10-3|.|TRBJ2-3|19|TRBD2
CAISESGVTSSGSADTQYF
TGTGCCATCAGTGAGTCGGGGGTGACCAGTAGCGGGAGCGCGGATACGCAGTATTTT
>TRBV12-3/TRBV12-4|.|TRBJ2-1|16|TRBD2
CASRPSGSYSYNEQFF
TGTGCCAGCAGACCCAGCGGGAGTTACTCCTACAATGAGCAGTTCTTC
>TRBV6-2/TRBV6-3|.|TRBJ2-1|15|.
CASSLAPGQRNEQFF
TGTGCCAGCAGTTTGGCTCCGGGACAACGAAATGAGCAGTTCTTC
>TRBV7-9|.|TRBJ2-7|13|.
CASERGFPYEQYF
TGTGCCAGCGAGAGAGGATTTCCTTACGAGCAGTACTTC
>TRBV9|.|TRBJ2-5|15|.
CASSPFMGSRQTQYF
TGTGCCAGCAGCCCTTTCATGGGTAGTCGCCAGACCCAGTACTTC
>TRBV7-2|many|TRBJ2-5|15|TRBD2
CASSAPGTTPKTQYF
TGTGCCAGCAGCGCACCCGGGACTACCCCTAAGACCCAGTACTTC
>TRBV15|few|TRBJ1-6|17|.
CATSRDLGRSYNSPLHF
TGTGCCACCAGCAGAGATCTGGGCCGCTCCTATAATTCACCCCTCCACTTT
>TRBV10-3|.|TRBJ2-1|16|TRBD2
CAISDQGTSGSHEQFF
TGTGCCATCAGTGATCAAGGGACTAGCGGGAGCCATGAGCAGTTCTTC
>TRBV6-5|.|TRBJ2-7|14|TRBD1
CASRATGGPYEQYF
TGTGCCAGCAGAGCGACAGGGGGCCCCTACGAGCAGTACTTC
>TRBV20-1|few|TRBJ2-7|13|TRBD2
CSAGTSGNYEQYF
TGCAGTGCTGGGACTAGCGGGAACTACGAGCAGTACTTC
>TRBV2|.|TRBJ1-2|15|TRBD1
CASSEEGQGGYGYTF
TGTGCCAGCAGTGAGGAGGGACAGGGGGGCTATGGCTACACCTTC
>TRBV11-1|.|TRBJ2-7|13|.
CASSQGHADEQYF
TGTGCCAGCAGCCAGGGACATGCCGACGAGCAGTACTTC
>TRBV29-1|many|TRBJ2-1|14|.
CSVESVRGIAEQFF
TGCAGCGTTGAGTCGGTTCGGGGGATTGCGGAGCAGTTCTTC
>TRBV4-2|many|TRBJ2-5|15|.
CASSQDPGNWETQYF
TGTGCCAGCAGCCAAGATCCGGGGAATTGGGAGACCCAGTACTTC
>TRBV7-8|.|TRBJ2-7|15|TRBD1
CASSFSKGAGYEQYF
TGTGCCAGCAGCTTTAGTAAGGGGGCGGGCTACGAGCAGTACTTC
>TRBV5-1|.|TRBJ2-5|16|TRBD2
CASSPRTSGDQETQYF
TGCGCCAGCAGCCCGAGGACTAGCGGGGACCAAGAGACCCAGTACTTC
>TRBV30|.|TRBJ2-7|14|.
CAWSTSFLDLEQYF
TGTGCCTGGTCGACTAGTTTTCTGGATCTCGAGCAGTACTTC
>TRBV27|.|TRBJ2-1|16|TRBD2
CASSLWSGGAGNEQFF
TGTGCCAGCAGTTTATGGAGCGGGGGGGCCGGCAATGAGCAGTTCTTC
>TRBV5-1|many|TRBJ2-7|14|.
CASSSSGPSYEQYF
TGCGCCAGCAGCAGCTCCGGACCCTCCTACGAGCAGTACTTC
>TRBV20-1|few|TRBJ2-1|13|TRBD2
CSSTAGGNNEQFF
TGCAGTTCTACAGCGGGAGGGAACAATGAGCAGTTCTTC
>TRBV7-9|.|TRBJ2-2|16|TRBD1
CASSQRTGILTGELFF
TGTGCCAGCAGCCAAAGGACAGGGATCCTTACCGGGGAGCTGTTTTTT
>TRBV7-2|few|TRBJ2-1|14|.
CASSSLLGYNEQFF
TGTGCCAGCAGCTCCCTTCTAGGGTACAATGAGCAGTTCTTC
>TRBV27|few|TRBJ2-6|15|.
CASSFCGSGANVLTF
TGTGCCAGCAGTTTTTGCGGCTCTGGGGCCAACGTCCTGACTTTC
>TRBV28|.|TRBJ2-7|16|TRBD2
CASSGGTSGRLCEQYF
TGTGCCAGCAGTGGAGGGACTAGCGGGAGACTATGCGAGCAGTACTTC
>TRBV18|.|TRBJ2-4|15|TRBD1
CASSPPGTARNIQYF
TGTGCCAGCTCACCCCCGGGGACAGCCCGAAACATTCAGTACTTC
>TRBV6-6|many|TRBJ2-3|14|.
CASSLGRGSDTQYF
TGTGCCAGCAGTTTAGGGCGGGGATCAGATACGCAGTATTTT
>TRBV29-1|.|TRBJ2-1|14|.
CSVEGGNLYNEQFF
TGCAGCGTTGAGGGCGGGAACCTCTACAATGAGCAGTTCTTC
>TRBV28|.|TRBJ1-1|15|TRBD1
CASSGSTGLGTEAFF
TGTGCCAGCAGTGGTTCGACAGGGCTAGGGACTGAAGCTTTCTTT
>TRBV30|.|TRBJ2-3|16|TRBD2
CAWSVGTSGSTDTQYF
TGTGCCTGGAGTGTGGGGACTAGCGGAAGCACAGATACGCAGTATTTT
>TRBV6-2/TRBV6-3|few|TRBJ2-5|11|.
CASRTDGTQYF
TGTGCCAGCAGGACGGATGGGACCCAGTACTTC
>TRBV5-1|few|TRBJ2-3|15|.
CASSLEAAATDTQYF
TGCGCCAGCAGCTTGGAGGCAGCGGCCACAGATACGCAGTATTTT
>TRBV7-2|.|TRBJ1-6|13|.
CASSLGQNSPLHF
TGTGCCAGCAGCTTAGGACAGAATTCACCCCTCCACTTT
>TRBV9|.|TRBJ2-3|14|.
CASSVETSTDTQYF
TGTGCCAGCAGCGTAGAAACCAGCACAGATACGCAGTATTTT
>TRBV24-1|few|TRBJ2-3|16|TRBD1
CATSDISGTATDTQYF
TGTGCCACCAGTGATATATCCGGGACAGCAACAGATACGCAGTATTTT
>TRBV4-3|.|TRBJ1-2|15|.
CASSQGPQGVDGYTF
TGCGCCAGCAGCCAAGGCCCACAGGGAGTTGATGGCTACACCTTC
>TRBV12-3/TRBV12-4|.|TRBJ1-2|14|.
CASKQQGALYGYTF
TGTGCCAGCAAACAACAGGGTGCGCTTTATGGCTACACCTTC